This entry lists 3 T cell receptor beta chains sequenced from one sample in a study of a mutant IDH1 vaccine in newly diagnosed glioma. Antigens for these TCRs are unknown. Time point specified: week 11, during vaccination. It was 300 ug of mutant IDH1 20-mer peptide that made up each vaccine dose, given with topical imiquimod. Assay: immunoSEQ multiplex PCR; the TCRdb copy retains only in-frame clones and omits some. This repertoire shows over 95,000 clones, roughly 90% found once; its top ten account for 0.5% to 0.65%. The source material was PBMCs, sampled from a glioma patient whose treatment included an IDH1 peptide vaccine. The receptors here all came from a woman aged 45-60 years with glioma.

The chain joins TRBV5-1 to TRBJ2-5; possibly TRBD2 for D (6 bases). This CDR3 has 15 amino acids. Germline V lookup: CDR1 SGHRS, CDR2 YFSETQ. V was cut by 4 bases and J by 2 bases, with 15 bases left in between. The DNA for the CDR3 is TGCGCCAGCAGCCGGAGGAGGGTTGATCAAGAGACCCAGTACTTC. Amino acid sequence: CASSRRRVDQETQYF.

The V call is TRBV7-8, the J call TRBJ1-5; possibly TRBD1 for D (6 bases). The V end lost 8 bases, the J end lost 7 bases, and 12 bases lay between the germline ends. Germline V lookup: CDR1 SGHVS, CDR2 FQNEAQ. The CDR3 length is 12 residues. The DNA for the CDR3 is TGTGCCAGCGGGGGGCGACGACAGCCCCAGCATTTT. As protein: CASGGRRQPQHF.

This clone was picked up a small number of times. The chain uses TRBV4-1 and TRBJ1-1; TRBD1 matches at 9 bases. Per germline, CDR1 MGHRA and CDR2 YSYEKL. V lost 1 base, J lost 5 bases, and 5 bases stayed unmatched. CDR3 length: 15 amino acids. The CDR3 coding sequence is TGCGCCAGCAGCCAAGCAGGGACAGGGCGTACTGAAGCTTTCTTT. It encodes CASSQAGTGRTEAFF.